These 22 T cell receptor beta chains were sequenced from one sample in a study of cytomegalovirus exposure and HLA in healthy donors. It was with 60 Vbeta and 13 Jbeta primers that the PCR ran. Only in-frame clones appear in the TCRdb table, and some are missing; sequencing was by immunoSEQ multiplex PCR. The table includes about 59,000 clones, just under 75% detected once. Sequenced sample: PBMCs. The source of these receptors is a man under 40 in good health and CMV-seropositive.

This clone is a singleton in its sample. The J gene is TRBJ1-1, the V gene TRBV18, with D possibly being TRBD1 (5 bases). Germline V gene lookup returns CDR1 KGHSH and CDR2 LQKENI. CDR3 length: 13 residues. V lost 3 bases to trimming and J lost 6 bases, with 11 bases between them. In DNA, the CDR3 is TGTGCCAGCTCACCCACACAGGTACCTGAAGCTTTCTTT. Translated, it gives CASSPTQVPEAFF.

V is TRBV7-2 and J is TRBJ2-5, with unresolved D. The CDR3 runs to 11 residues. CDR1 SGHTA and CDR2 FQGNSA come from the germline V gene. V was shortened by 5 bases and J by 5 bases, with 6 bases between the two germline ends. DNA for the CDR3: TGTGCCAGCAGCCCCATTGAGACCCAGTACTTC. Amino acid sequence: CASSPIETQYF.

This chain links TRBV2 with TRBJ2-2, with D maybe TRBD1 (6 bases). This CDR3 is built from 17 residues. With 3 bases removed from V and 3 bases from J, the gap between germline ends came to 17 bases. Germline values: CDR1 SNHLY, CDR2 FYNNEI. The chain's CDR3 is CASSDRGILSDTGELFF. DNA of the CDR3: TGTGCCAGCAGTGACAGGGGAATTCTGTCGGACACCGGGGAGCTGTTTTTT.

V and J are TRBV7-2 and TRBJ2-5; a possible D gene is TRBD2 (7 bases). The CDR3 loop spans 16 amino acids. Trimming shortened V by 2 bases and J by 4 bases, and 17 bases separated the two germline ends. From germline, CDR1 is SGHTA and CDR2 FQGNSA. CDR3 in DNA: TGTGCCAGCAGCTTATATCGGGGGGCGGTGGGAGAGACCCAGTACTTC. Its translation: CASSLYRGAVGETQYF.

The chain carries TRBV2 and TRBJ1-1; no definite D call. The CDR3 loop spans 14 amino acids. Trimming left V 6 bases short and J 1 base short, with 12 bases between. CDR1 is SNHLY, CDR2 FYNNEI, per germline. The CDR3 loop reads CASSRNNGNTEAFF. CDR3 coding DNA: TGTGCCAGCAGCCGTAACAATGGGAACACTGAAGCTTTCTTT.

In its sample, this clone was seen a few times. The chain uses TRBV27 and TRBJ1-4; 8 bases agree with TRBD1. The CDR3 runs 16 residues. Germline CDR1 is MNHEY and CDR2 is SMNVEV (reference sequence). V shed 4 bases, J shed 4 bases, and the junction held 8 bases outside the gene matches. In DNA form, the CDR3 reads TGTGCCAGCAGTTCCCTCCCGACAGGGGTTAATGAAAAACTGTTTTTT. It encodes CASSSLPTGVNEKLFF.

The rearrangement links TRBV2 to TRBJ1-2; no reliable D call. The CDR3 sequence is 15 residues long. Germline V gene sequence: CDR1 SNHLY, CDR2 FYNNEI. The V end lost 9 bases, the J end lost 0 bases, and 17 bases lay between the germline ends. CDR3 coding DNA: TGTGCCAGTACCCTAGATGAGCGAGCTAACTATGGCTACACCTTC. It specifies CASTLDERANYGYTF.

V and J are TRBV4-1 and TRBJ2-5, with 7 nucleotides matching TRBD1. The end of the DNA is better explained by TRBJ2-7, so the J call may be wrong. There are 14 residues in the CDR3. Germline values: CDR1 MGHRA, CDR2 YSYEKL. CDR3 amino acids: CASSSPDRRIEQYF. The CDR3 nucleotides read TGCGCCAGCAGCTCACCGGACAGGAGGATCGAGCAGTACTTC.

J is TRBJ2-7 and V is TRBV10-3, with 8 nucleotides matching TRBD2. The length of the CDR3 is 17 residues. Germline-derived CDR1 and CDR2 are ENHRY and SYGVKD. Losses at the gene ends were 3 bases for V and 0 bases for J; bases not matched to a gene: 10. CDR3 residues: CAISEFGGGGHSYEQYF. The DNA for the CDR3 is TGTGCCATCAGTGAATTTGGAGGCGGGGGGCACTCCTACGAGCAGTACTTC.

The genes are TRBV4-1 and TRBJ1-2; 11 nucleotides align to TRBD1. The trim removed 5 bases at V and 7 bases at J, leaving 6 bases unmatched. Germline loops: CDR1 MGHRA, CDR2 YSYEKL. The CDR3 runs to 14 residues. The CDR3 reads CASSSRTGGFGYTF. CDR3 coding DNA: TGCGCCAGCAGCTCTCGGACAGGGGGCTTTGGCTACACCTTC.

This chain links TRBV9 with TRBJ2-5; D gene unclear. Gene TRBJ2-7 matches the end of the DNA better, so the J call may be wrong. In germline, CDR1 is SGDLS, CDR2 YYNGEE. The CDR3 covers 17 residues. The CDR3 region is CASSVAGSLVEMYEQYF. The CDR3 coding sequence is TGTGCCAGCAGCGTAGCTGGTAGTCTAGTGGAGATGTACGAGCAGTACTTC.

The CDR3 DNA reads TGTGCCAGCAGTCGCACAGGGACAGGGGAGGAGCAGTACTTC. This gives the protein CASSRTGTGEEQYF. The genes are TRBV7-3 and TRBJ2-7; TRBD1 agrees at 10 bases. The V and J ends lost 6 bases and 7 bases, in that order; junction bases with no gene match: 9. This CDR3 has 14 residues. Germline V gives CDR1 SGHTA, CDR2 FQGTGA.

This clone has just a few counts. The chain combines TRBV4-1 with TRBJ2-7, with 7 bases lining up with TRBD2. The J segment lost 6 bases and the V segment lost 4 bases, leaving 3 bases of the junction unmatched. CDR3 length: 12 amino acids. Germline V lookup: CDR1 MGHRA, CDR2 YSYEKL. The CDR3 DNA reads TGCGCCAGCAGCCCGGGGGGTTGCGAGCAGTACTTC. Its translation: CASSPGGCEQYF.

This rearrangement joins TRBV28 to TRBJ2-1, with D possibly TRBD2 on 6 matching bases. This CDR3 has 15 amino acids. CDR1 MDHEN and CDR2 SYDVKM come from the germline V gene. V was cut by 9 bases and J by 8 bases, with 23 bases left in between. CDR3 region: CASAESGGYLDEQFF. CDR3 in DNA: TGTGCCAGTGCCGAGAGTGGGGGGTACCTCGATGAGCAGTTCTTC.

As DNA, the CDR3 is TGCGCCAGCAACCTACCGGGCACAGATACGCAGTATTTT. This sequence encodes CASNLPGTDTQYF. The chain combines TRBV5-1 with TRBJ2-3, with D unresolved. Trimming took 6 bases from V and 1 from J, leaving 9 bases between them. Germline CDR1 and CDR2: SGHRS and YFSETQ. The CDR3 spans 13 residues.

The chain has TRBV9 and TRBJ2-2; 11 bases line up with TRBD1. V gave up 3 bases and J gave up 6 bases; unmatched junction bases: 1. CDR3 length: 14 amino acids. CDR1 SGDLS and CDR2 YYNGEE come from the germline V gene. The CDR3 nucleotides are TGTGCCAGCAGCGCGGGACAGGGGGCCGGGGAGCTGTTTTTT. It is translated as CASSAGQGAGELFF.

With regard to this clone: One end of the junction is discordant with germline, which a read error may explain. The chain combines TRBV27 with TRBJ2-3, with 9 bases matching TRBD2. Per germline, CDR1 MNHEY and CDR2 SMNVEV (reference sequence). The CDR3 extends over 16 amino acids. The DNA for the CDR3 is TGTGTCAGCAGTTTACGTCGCGGGGGGGAGGCAGATACGCAGTATTTT. It specifies CVSSLRRGGEADTQYF.

The chain carries TRBV11-2 and TRBJ1-6; 8 nucleotides align to TRBD1. This CDR3 comprises 17 residues. Trimming cost V 5 bases and J 1 base; bases outside gene matches: 7. Per germline, CDR1 SGHAT and CDR2 FQNNGV. This chain's CDR3 is CASSHDRGRSYNSPLHF. CDR3 in DNA: TGTGCCAGCAGCCATGACAGGGGTCGTTCCTATAATTCACCCCTCCACTTT.

The chain recombines TRBV7-3 with TRBJ1-1; the match to TRBD1 covers 8 bases. Germline V gene sequence: CDR1 SGHTA, CDR2 FQGTGA. V dropped 4 bases and J dropped 4; count of bases not matched to a gene: 5. CDR3 length equals 14 residues. The CDR3 loop reads CASSSQGAGTEAFF. CDR3 coding DNA: TGTGCCAGCAGCTCCCAGGGGGCGGGCACTGAAGCTTTCTTT.

This clone was picked up a small number of times. This chain uses TRBV5-1 with TRBJ2-7; 9 nucleotides align to TRBD1. CDR3 size: 16 residues. Germline V lookup: CDR1 SGHRS, CDR2 YFSETQ. Trimming took 2 bases from V and 7 from J; bases not matched to a gene: 13. The CDR3, as DNA: TGCGCCAGCAGCTTACAGGGGGCAACGCTTCTTGGGGAGCAGTACTTC. As protein: CASSLQGATLLGEQYF.

The chain links TRBV6-4 to TRBJ2-3; D ambiguous. The CDR3 loop spans 14 amino acids. Trimming left V 10 bases short and J 0 bases short, with 14 bases between. Germline CDR1 MRHNA, CDR2 SNTAGT. The CDR3, as DNA: TGTGCCAAAGCCCCGGGTTCTAGCACAGATACGCAGTATTTT. Its protein is CAKAPGSSTDTQYF.

The rearrangement joins TRBV6-6 to TRBJ2-3, with TRBD2 matching 7 bases. Germline V gene sequence: CDR1 MNHNY, CDR2 SVGAGI (reference sequence). The CDR3 loop spans 14 amino acids. Losses at the gene ends were 3 bases for V and 4 bases for J; bases not matched to a gene: 4. CDR3 coding DNA: TGTGCCAGCAGTTATCCGGGGAGGGCAGATACGCAGTATTTT. Its translation: CASSYPGRADTQYF.